This T cell receptor beta chain was documented in a study of beta chain features in type 1 diabetes. Trimming pared 3 bases from V and 3 bases from J, leaving 8 bases between. CDR1 is LGHNA, CDR2 YSLEER, per germline. This CDR3 spans 14 amino acids. The study reverse transcribed the entire isolated RNA, so it sequenced expressed TCRB transcripts. Only in-frame clones appear in the TCRdb table, and some are missing; sequencing was by immunoSEQ multiplex PCR. The sample has about 290,000 clones; approximately 8.1% are singletons. This clone was seen more than once but under ten times. The material sequenced was central memory CD4+ T cells from blood. This TCR was recovered from a woman younger than 35 in good health. This rearrangement joins TRBV4-3 to TRBJ1-4; D gene uncertain. In DNA form, the CDR3 reads TGCGCCAGCAGCCAGACTTATGCTAATGAAAAACTGTTTTTT. This encodes CASSQTYANEKLFF.